The 20 T cell receptor beta chains presented below share a single source sample, sequenced in a study of blood T cell repertoires in COVID-19. This table comes from immunoSEQ multiplex PCR, and its TCRdb copy is limited to in-frame clones, with some not included. The sample has approximately 130,000 clones; over 80% are singletons. Sequenced input: peripheral blood. The receptors were sampled from a man between 40 and 49 years old with active or convalescent COVID-19.

The chain links TRBV7-3 to TRBJ2-3, with 8 bases matching TRBD1. J was trimmed by 2 bases and V by 5 bases; bases with no gene match: 3. Germline lookup yields CDR1 SGHTA and CDR2 FQGTGA. The CDR3 runs to 14 residues. The CDR3 sequence is CASSPGGSTDTQYF. Here the CDR3 DNA reads TGTGCCAGCAGCCCAGGGGGCTCCACAGATACGCAGTATTTT.

V is TRBV5-6 and J is TRBJ2-3, with TRBD2 matching 8 bases. The ends lost 0 bases at V and 5 bases at J; junction bases unmatched: 2. This CDR3 contains 14 residues. Germline CDR1 SGHDT, CDR2 YYEEEE. CDR3 bases: TGTGCCAGCAGCTTGGATCTAGCGGGAGATACGCAGTATTTT. Its protein is CASSLDLAGDTQYF.

The chain links TRBV24-1 to TRBJ1-5, with no clear D. CDR1 KGHDR and CDR2 SFDVKD come from the germline V gene. Trimming took 7 bases from V and 2 from J, leaving 8 bases between them. The CDR3 contains 13 residues. CDR3 nucleotides: TGTGCCACCAGACCAGGCGGCAATCAGCCCCAGCATTTT. This gives the protein CATRPGGNQPQHF.

To note about this clone: Mismatch with germline at one junction end may stem from a read error. The chain has TRBV4-1 and TRBJ2-1; D remains unclear. Germline V gene sequence: CDR1 MGHRA, CDR2 YSYEKL. This CDR3 has 13 amino acids. CDR3: CASSQEGARVLIF. The CDR3 DNA follows: TGCGCCAGCAGCCAAGAAGGAGCCCGAGTCTTGATCTTC.

This clone was picked up one time. CDR3 sequence: CATSLGGTTNEKLFF. Here the CDR3 DNA reads TGTGCCACCAGCTTGGGGGGGACAACTAATGAAAAACTGTTTTTT. The J gene is TRBJ1-4, the V gene TRBV15; D may be TRBD1 (5 bases). The CDR3 is made up of 15 amino acids. V was clipped by 5 bases and J by 0 bases, with 10 bases between them. Germline V gives CDR1 LNHNV, CDR2 YYDKDF (reference sequence).

V usage is TRBV6-5 and J usage is TRBJ2-6; no reliable D call. CDR1 and CDR2 from the germline V gene are MNHEY and SVGAGI. The V and J ends lost 3 bases and 0 bases respectively, with 6 bases between them. CDR3 size: 15 residues. Written as DNA, the CDR3 is TGTGCCAGCAGTTATTCGGGCTCTGGGGCCAACGTCCTGACTTTC. It yields the protein CASSYSGSGANVLTF.

This chain joins TRBV4-3 and TRBJ1-1, with D perhaps TRBD1 (6 bases). The V gene's germline CDR1 is LGHNA and CDR2 YSLEER. V was cut by 2 bases and J by 4 bases, with 11 bases left in between. The CDR3 covers 14 residues. The CDR3 is CASSQLEGGTEAFF. In DNA, the CDR3 is TGCGCCAGCAGCCAACTAGAAGGGGGCACTGAAGCTTTCTTT.

The rearrangement joins TRBV5-6 to TRBJ2-3; 10 nucleotides line up with TRBD1. CDR1 is SGHDT and CDR2 is YYEEEE in the germline V gene. The junction had 8 bases not matched to a gene; V was cut back by 2 bases and J by 5 bases. The CDR3 covers 16 residues. CDR3 loop: CASSFGTGARKDTQYF. The CDR3 nucleotides are TGTGCCAGCAGCTTCGGGACAGGGGCAAGAAAAGATACGCAGTATTTT.

This chain joins TRBV6-2 or TRBV6-3 and TRBJ1-5; a possible D gene is TRBD1 (6 bases). Trimming left V 3 bases short and J 2 bases short, with 23 bases between. Germline CDR1 reads MNHEY; CDR2 reads SVGEGT. This CDR3 is built from 19 residues. CDR3 residues: CASSYFLARGKGGNQPQHF. CDR3 DNA: TGTGCCAGCAGTTATTTCTTGGCCAGGGGCAAGGGAGGCAATCAGCCCCAGCATTTT.

This clone was counted many times. V usage is TRBV12-3 or TRBV12-4 and J usage is TRBJ1-1; 9 positions agree with TRBD1. This CDR3 has 11 residues. J gave up 9 bases and V 8 bases, and 4 bases lay outside the gene matches. The CDR3 region has the DNA TGTGCCAGCCGGGGGACAGGGAAAGCTTTCTTT. Translation: CASRGTGKAFF.

This chain uses TRBV7-9 with TRBJ1-3; D remains unclear. The CDR3 has 12 residues. V was cut by 5 bases and J by 7 bases, with 9 bases left in between. Germline CDR1 SEHNR, CDR2 FQNEAQ (reference sequence). CDR3 DNA sequence: TGTGCCAGCAGCCCATTCGGGAACACCATATATTTT. This translates into CASSPFGNTIYF.

This rearrangement joins TRBV7-2 to TRBJ2-3; 13 positions agree with TRBD2. The ends lost 5 bases at V and 1 base at J; junction bases unmatched: 9. In germline, CDR1 is SGHTA, CDR2 FQGNSA. The CDR3 consists of 18 residues. The DNA for the CDR3 is TGTGCCAGCAGCCCGACTAGCGGGGGGCCCCTGGGCACAGATACGCAGTATTTT. Translation gives CASSPTSGGPLGTDTQYF.

The genes are TRBV7-9 and TRBJ2-1; D is undetermined. CDR1 and CDR2 from the germline V gene are SEHNR and FQNEAQ (reference sequence). The CDR3 has 15 amino acids. The V gene lost 1 base and the J gene lost 0 bases, with 7 bases spanning the gap. This CDR3 is CASSLGLSSYNEQFF. Here the CDR3 DNA reads TGTGCCAGCAGCTTAGGGCTCAGCTCCTACAATGAGCAGTTCTTC. The full variable domain, its missing parts supplied by reference TRBV7-9 and TRBJ2-1, is DTGVSQNPRHKITKRGQNVTFRCDPISEHNRLYWYRQTLGQGPEFLTYFQNEAQLEKSRLLSDRFSAERPKGSFSTLEIQRTEQGDSAMYLCASSLGLSSYNEQFFGPGTRLTVL.

This chain connects TRBV3-1 (or the pseudogene TRBV3-2) to TRBJ2-7, with D maybe TRBD1 (5 bases). The germline CDR1 and CDR2 sequences are LGHDT and YNNKEL (reference sequence). Trimming pared 0 bases from V and 1 base from J, leaving 10 bases between. The CDR3 sequence is 15 residues long. CDR3 in amino acids: CASSQDGQGSYEQYF. Written as DNA, the CDR3 is TGTGCCAGCAGCCAAGATGGGCAGGGTTCCTACGAGCAGTACTTC.

The chain employs TRBV14 and TRBJ1-2, with D hard to call. CDR3 length equals 14 residues. V shed 0 bases and J shed 8 bases, with 13 bases lying between them. Germline V CDR1 and CDR2: SGHDN, FVKESK. This CDR3 reads CASSQDLSSMGYTF. The CDR3 nucleotides read TGTGCCAGCAGCCAAGATTTAAGTAGTATGGGCTACACCTTC.

This chain joins TRBV30 and TRBJ1-1; 8 nucleotides line up with TRBD1. This CDR3 contains 14 residues. After removal of 8 bases from V and 3 bases from J, the junction contained 11 bases not matched to a gene. Germline V gives CDR1 GTSNPN, CDR2 SVGIG (reference sequence). The CDR3 here is CALQIRTGHTEAFF. CDR3 nucleotides: TGTGCCCTGCAAATCCGGACAGGGCACACTGAAGCTTTCTTT.

CDR3 in DNA: TGTGCCAGCAGTGAAGGTGTAGGGGCGGCTGAAAAACTGTTTTTT. This translates into CASSEGVGAAEKLFF. J is TRBJ1-4 and V is TRBV6-1; tentatively, D is TRBD1 (5 bases). V lost 1 base to trimming and J lost 7 bases, with 13 bases between them. The CDR3 spans 15 residues. The germline gives CDR1 MNHNS, CDR2 SASEGT.

The chain carries TRBV5-8 and TRBJ2-2, with D possibly matching TRBD1 (6 bases). With 2 bases removed from V and 4 bases from J, the gap between germline ends came to 12 bases. The germline CDR1 and CDR2 sequences are SGHTS and YDEGEE. This CDR3 region has 15 residues. CDR3 sequence: CASSLRTVGTGELFF. In nucleotides, the CDR3 is TGTGCCAGCAGCTTAAGGACAGTAGGCACCGGGGAGCTGTTTTTT.

The chain links TRBV6-1 to TRBJ1-6, with a possible D match to TRBD1 (6 bases). Germline lookup yields CDR1 MNHNS and CDR2 SASEGT. This CDR3 contains 14 residues. Trimming removed 3 bases at V and 7 bases at J, with 10 bases between. The CDR3 DNA is TGTGCCAGCAGTGAGTGGGGGCTCAATTCACCCCTCCACTTT. Encoded protein: CASSEWGLNSPLHF.

V usage is TRBV4-1 and J usage is TRBJ1-5; TRBD1 is a possible D gene (5 bases). CDR3 length equals 16 residues. V was pared by 0 bases and J by 0 bases, with 9 bases between. CDR1 MGHRA and CDR2 YSYEKL come from the germline V gene. In DNA form, the CDR3 reads TGCGCCAGCAGCCAAGATCAGGGCCTTAGCAATCAGCCCCAGCATTTT. This codes for CASSQDQGLSNQPQHF.